These T cell receptor beta chains were read from a single sample in a study of shared clonotypes between healthy human individuals. Profiled with immunoSEQ multiplex PCR; TCRdb holds only in-frame clones, not every one. The sample shows about 580,000 clones, 95% to 98% of them seen only once. Sequencing was done on a sample of naive CD8+ T cells sorted from blood. Receptor source: a man aged 25 to 45 in good health. Each CDR3 is given with its conserved first and last residue. Each record gives: V gene, CDR3 length, J gene, D gene, clone size, CDR3 DNA, CDR3 protein. The D gene is left open where the match is weak. Clone sizes are given selectively: once, few, many, or a class where the clone is expanded.

v_gene: TRBV27
len: 17
j_gene: TRBJ2-6
d_gene: -
abundance: -
CDR3nt: TGTGCCAGCAGCCCCTTGGACGACAGCTCTGGGGCCAACGTCCTGACTTTC
CDR3aa: CASSPLDDSSGANVLTF

v_gene: TRBV14
len: 9
j_gene: TRBJ2-1
d_gene: -
abundance: -
CDR3nt: TGTGCCAGACACAATGAGCAGTTCTTC
CDR3aa: CARHNEQFF

v_gene: TRBV28
len: 17
j_gene: TRBJ2-7
d_gene: -
abundance: -
CDR3nt: TGTGCCAGCAGTTTGGGGTCCCCTTTCAACAGCTCCTACGAGCAGTACTTC
CDR3aa: CASSLGSPFNSSYEQYF

v_gene: TRBV10-3
len: 18
j_gene: TRBJ2-1
d_gene: TRBD2
abundance: -
CDR3nt: TGTGCCATCAGTGAGCCGGAATCTCGGGAGGCCGACCTTAATGAGCAGTTCTTC
CDR3aa: CAISEPESREADLNEQFF

v_gene: TRBV28
len: 12
j_gene: TRBJ1-5
d_gene: -
abundance: -
CDR3nt: TGTGCCAGCAGTTTAAAGTCCCCCTCACAGCATTTT
CDR3aa: CASSLKSPSQHF

v_gene: TRBV5-6
len: 17
j_gene: TRBJ2-1
d_gene: TRBD2
abundance: -
CDR3nt: TGTGCCAGCAGCATTCGCGTTGGGGTAGCGGGAGAGAAAATGGGTTTCTTC
CDR3aa: CASSIRVGVAGEKMGFF

v_gene: TRBV10-3
len: 12
j_gene: TRBJ2-1
d_gene: TRBD1
abundance: once
CDR3nt: TGTGCCAGCTTGACAGGGACGAATGAGCAGTTCTTC
CDR3aa: CASLTGTNEQFF

v_gene: TRBV19
len: 11
j_gene: TRBJ2-1
d_gene: -
abundance: -
CDR3nt: TGTGCCAGTAGTCTCTTCGATGAGCAGTTCTTC
CDR3aa: CASSLFDEQFF

v_gene: TRBV28
len: 14
j_gene: TRBJ2-7
d_gene: -
abundance: -
CDR3nt: TGTGCCAGCAGTTTAGCCGGACGGAACTACGAGCAGTACTTC
CDR3aa: CASSLAGRNYEQYF

v_gene: TRBV2
len: 15
j_gene: TRBJ2-1
d_gene: TRBD2
abundance: -
CDR3nt: TGTGCCAGCAGTGAAGCGGGACTAGCGGGAGTTGAGCAGTTCTTC
CDR3aa: CASSEAGLAGVEQFF

v_gene: TRBV9
len: 13
j_gene: TRBJ2-2
d_gene: -
abundance: -
CDR3nt: TGTGCCAGCAGCGTAGGACAATTCGGGGAGCTGTTTTTT
CDR3aa: CASSVGQFGELFF

v_gene: TRBV12-5
len: 13
j_gene: TRBJ1-1
d_gene: -
abundance: -
CDR3nt: TGTGCTAGTAGCCACGGGGCCTATGTTGAAGCTTTCTTT
CDR3aa: CASSHGAYVEAFF

v_gene: TRBV14
len: 16
j_gene: TRBJ2-7
d_gene: -
abundance: -
CDR3nt: TGTGCCAGCAGCCAAGATCAGATAAAGAGCTCCTACGAGCAGTACTTC
CDR3aa: CASSQDQIKSSYEQYF

v_gene: TRBV5-5
len: 14
j_gene: TRBJ1-2
d_gene: -
abundance: -
CDR3nt: TGTGCCAGCAGCTTGGATAGGGGAAACTATGGCTACACCTTC
CDR3aa: CASSLDRGNYGYTF

v_gene: TRBV25-1
len: 16
j_gene: TRBJ1-1
d_gene: TRBD1
abundance: -
CDR3nt: TGTGCCAGCAGGATCGGGACAGGGTACGGGGACACTGAAGCTTTCTTT
CDR3aa: CASRIGTGYGDTEAFF

v_gene: TRBV29-1
len: 10
j_gene: TRBJ2-3
d_gene: -
abundance: -
CDR3nt: TGCAGCGCGATCACAGATACGCAGTATTTT
CDR3aa: CSAITDTQYF

v_gene: TRBV4-2
len: 14
j_gene: TRBJ2-7
d_gene: -
abundance: -
CDR3nt: TGTGCCAGCAGCCAAGATAAGCTGGCCTACGAGCAGTACTTC
CDR3aa: CASSQDKLAYEQYF

v_gene: TRBV6-5
len: 13
j_gene: TRBJ2-7
d_gene: TRBD1
abundance: -
CDR3nt: TGTGCCAGTAATGGACAGGGGGCCCACGAGCAGTACTTC
CDR3aa: CASNGQGAHEQYF

v_gene: TRBV28
len: 13
j_gene: TRBJ1-2
d_gene: -
abundance: -
CDR3nt: TGTGCCAGCAGCTCATGGACAGCTTTTGGCTACACCTTC
CDR3aa: CASSSWTAFGYTF

v_gene: TRBV7-9
len: 13
j_gene: TRBJ1-1
d_gene: -
abundance: -
CDR3nt: TGTGCCAGCAGCCTCCCTATGAACACTGAAGCTTTCTTT
CDR3aa: CASSLPMNTEAFF

v_gene: TRBV11-2
len: 14
j_gene: TRBJ2-7
d_gene: -
abundance: -
CDR3nt: TGTGCCAGCAGCTTAGATCCCGCGGGTTACGAGCAGTACTTC
CDR3aa: CASSLDPAGYEQYF

v_gene: TRBV15
len: 14
j_gene: TRBJ1-1
d_gene: -
abundance: -
CDR3nt: TGTGCCACCAGCAGAGATCGTAGGAACACTGAAGCTTTCTTT
CDR3aa: CATSRDRRNTEAFF